The entry below gives a single T cell receptor beta chain sequence along with its context. Its antigen is unidentified. The data stem from a study of T cell responses to AZD1222 COVID-19 vaccine. Study-level results: Reportedly, nearly half the spike-specific TCRs target unmutated variant regions. Baseline serology detected seropositivity in only six AZD1222 recipients.

Using immunoSEQ multiplex PCR, the repertoire was profiled, and TCRdb retains in-frame clones only, with some absent. The repertoire holds over 110,000 clones, with about 90% as singletons. Sequences were derived from peripheral blood, sampled 28 days after the second AZD1222 dose. This TCR came from an adult who received the AZD1222 COVID-19 vaccine.

CDR3 in DNA: TGTGCCAGCAGCCCACGTCGTGGGTATGAAGATACGCAGTATTTT. Encoded protein: CASSPRRGYEDTQYF. This chain connects TRBV5-5 to TRBJ2-3; D is unclear. Per the germline V gene, CDR1 is SGHKS and CDR2 is YYEKEE (reference sequence). The CDR3 is 15 amino acids. The V gene lost 4 bases and the J gene lost 5 bases, with 17 bases spanning the gap.